This T cell receptor (beta chain) is drawn from a study of identical twins. Study findings and constraints: Invariant MAIT and iNKT cells could partly confound zero-insertion analyses. Out-of-frame alpha sequences common to twins exhibited a surplus of low generation probability.

This clonotype has at least ten counts. Its matching antigen is unknown. It was template switching that added a universal primer site, and there were unique molecular identifiers on the cDNA. In TCRdb, the 5' RACE reads were re-called with MiXCR into one record per CDR3 protein. The sample holds roughly 1,500,000 distinct CDR3 sequences, more than 30% seen once. V shed 0 bases, J shed 1 base, and the junction held 1 base outside the gene matches. CDR1 and CDR2 (germline): MNHNY, SVGAGI (reference sequence). The CDR3 runs 15 residues. The receptor was isolated from a newborn girl in good health. The specimen sequenced was cord blood. The rearrangement uses TRBV6-6 and TRBJ2-7; 9 bases are a match to TRBD2. The CDR3 region has the DNA TGTGCCAGCAGTTACTCGCTAGCGGGATCCTACGAGCAGTACTTC. Protein: CASSYSLAGSYEQYF.